This T cell receptor (beta chain) was profiled in a study of blood T cell repertoires in COVID-19. Study background: Material from acute and convalescent COVID-19 was sourced from the United States, Italy and Spain. Sources were T cells, B-cell-depleted T cells, or PBMCs; the material itself was cDNA or gDNA.

Per germline, CDR1 LNHDA and CDR2 SQIVND (reference sequence). CDR3 size: 11 residues. Trimming pared 10 bases from V and 1 base from J, leaving 7 bases between. Original methodology: Amplification from reference gene primers served as the basis for estimated nucleated cell counts. TCRdb keeps only in-frame clones here, not all; method: immunoSEQ multiplex PCR. D and trimming come from the DNA, and the V and J calls and clone size come from that table. The sample carries approximately 300,000 clones, approximately 80% recorded once. V usage is TRBV19 and J usage is TRBJ1-1; D remains ambiguous. This clonotype was obtained from a woman between 50 and 59 years old with active or convalescent COVID-19. Sequenced input: peripheral blood. The CDR3 DNA reads as TGTGCCACCCAGAAGAACACTGAAGCTTTCTTT. It yields the protein CATQKNTEAFF.